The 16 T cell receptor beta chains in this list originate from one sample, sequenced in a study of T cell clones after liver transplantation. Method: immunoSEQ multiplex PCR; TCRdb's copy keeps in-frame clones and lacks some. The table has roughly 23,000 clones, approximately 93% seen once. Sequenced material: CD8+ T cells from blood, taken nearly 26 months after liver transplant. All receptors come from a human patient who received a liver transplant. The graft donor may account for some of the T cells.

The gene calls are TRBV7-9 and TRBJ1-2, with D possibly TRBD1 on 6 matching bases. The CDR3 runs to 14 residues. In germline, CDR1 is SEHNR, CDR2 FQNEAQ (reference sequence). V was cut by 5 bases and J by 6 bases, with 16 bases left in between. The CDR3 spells CASSGRQAVNGYTF. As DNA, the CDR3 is TGTGCCAGCAGCGGCAGACAGGCCGTTAATGGCTACACCTTC.

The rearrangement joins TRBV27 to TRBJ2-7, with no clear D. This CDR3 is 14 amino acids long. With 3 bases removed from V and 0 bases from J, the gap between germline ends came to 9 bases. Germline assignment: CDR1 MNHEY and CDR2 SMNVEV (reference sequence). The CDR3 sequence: CASSLLQSSYEQYF. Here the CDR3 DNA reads TGTGCCAGCAGTTTGTTGCAGAGCTCCTACGAGCAGTACTTC.

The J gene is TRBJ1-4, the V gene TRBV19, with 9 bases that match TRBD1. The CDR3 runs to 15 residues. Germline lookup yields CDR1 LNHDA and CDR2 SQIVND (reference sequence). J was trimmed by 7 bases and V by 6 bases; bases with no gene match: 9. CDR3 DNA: TGTGCCAGTAGGCATGACAGGGGGTCGGGTGAAAAACTGTTTTTT. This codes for CASRHDRGSGEKLFF.

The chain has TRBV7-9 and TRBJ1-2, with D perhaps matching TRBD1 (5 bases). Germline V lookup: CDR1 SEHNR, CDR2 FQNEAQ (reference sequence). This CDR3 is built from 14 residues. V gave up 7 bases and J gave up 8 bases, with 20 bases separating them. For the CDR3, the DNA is TGTGCCAGCATCCGACTCAGGGACCGAAGGGGCTACACCTTC. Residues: CASIRLRDRRGYTF.

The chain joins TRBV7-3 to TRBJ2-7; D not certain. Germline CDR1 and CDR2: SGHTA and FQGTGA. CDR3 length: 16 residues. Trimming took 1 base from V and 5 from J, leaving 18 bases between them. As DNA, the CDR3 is TGTGCCAGCAGCTTAAATGCAGGCCGCGCTCCTCACGAGCAGTACTTC. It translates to CASSLNAGRAPHEQYF.

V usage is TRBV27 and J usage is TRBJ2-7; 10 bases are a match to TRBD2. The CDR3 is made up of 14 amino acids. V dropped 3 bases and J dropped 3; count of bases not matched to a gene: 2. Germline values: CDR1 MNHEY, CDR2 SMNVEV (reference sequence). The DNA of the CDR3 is TGTGCCAGCAGTTTGAGGACTAGCGGCTACGAGCAGTACTTC. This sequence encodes CASSLRTSGYEQYF.

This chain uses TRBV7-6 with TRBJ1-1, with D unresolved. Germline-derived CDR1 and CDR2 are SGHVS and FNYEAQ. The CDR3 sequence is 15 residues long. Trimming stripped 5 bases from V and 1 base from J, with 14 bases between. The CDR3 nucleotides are TGTGCCAGCAGCGCCTCTTTGAGAGGGAACACTGAAGCTTTCTTT. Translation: CASSASLRGNTEAFF.

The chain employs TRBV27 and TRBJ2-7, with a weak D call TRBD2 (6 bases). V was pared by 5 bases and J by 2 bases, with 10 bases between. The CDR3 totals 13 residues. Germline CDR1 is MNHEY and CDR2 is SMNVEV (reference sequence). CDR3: CASSRTSTYEQYF. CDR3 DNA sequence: TGTGCCAGCAGTCGTACTAGCACCTACGAGCAGTACTTC.

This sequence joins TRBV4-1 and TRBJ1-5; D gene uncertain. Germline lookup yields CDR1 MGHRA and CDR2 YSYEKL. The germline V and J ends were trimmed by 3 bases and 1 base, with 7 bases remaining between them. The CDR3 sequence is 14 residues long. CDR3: CASSQRASNQPQHF. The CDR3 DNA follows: TGCGCCAGCAGCCAGCGAGCGAGCAATCAGCCCCAGCATTTT.

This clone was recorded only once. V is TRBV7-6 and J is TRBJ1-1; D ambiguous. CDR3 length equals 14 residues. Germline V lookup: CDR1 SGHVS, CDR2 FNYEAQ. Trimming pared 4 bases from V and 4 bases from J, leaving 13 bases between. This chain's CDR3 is CASSSGEVGTEAFF. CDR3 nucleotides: TGTGCCAGCAGCTCCGGAGAGGTGGGCACTGAAGCTTTCTTT.

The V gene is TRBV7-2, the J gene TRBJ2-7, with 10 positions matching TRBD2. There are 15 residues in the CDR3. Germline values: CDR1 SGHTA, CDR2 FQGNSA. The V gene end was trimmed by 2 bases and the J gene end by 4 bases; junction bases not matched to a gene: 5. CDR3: CASSLSTSGIYEQYF. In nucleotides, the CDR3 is TGTGCCAGCAGCTTATCTACTAGCGGGATTTACGAGCAGTACTTC.

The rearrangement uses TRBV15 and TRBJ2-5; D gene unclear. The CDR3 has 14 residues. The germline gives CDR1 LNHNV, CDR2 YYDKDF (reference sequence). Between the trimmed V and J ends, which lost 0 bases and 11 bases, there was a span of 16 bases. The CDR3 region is CATSRDPTTKGQYF. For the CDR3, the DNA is TGTGCCACCAGCAGAGATCCGACCACAAAGGGTCAGTACTTC. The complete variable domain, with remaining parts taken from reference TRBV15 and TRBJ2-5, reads DAMVIQNPRYQVTQFGKPVTLSCSQTLNHNVMYWYQQKSSQAPKLLFHYYDKDFNNEADTPDNFQSRRPNTSFCFLDIRSPGLGDTAMYLCATSRDPTTKGQYFGPGTRLLVL.

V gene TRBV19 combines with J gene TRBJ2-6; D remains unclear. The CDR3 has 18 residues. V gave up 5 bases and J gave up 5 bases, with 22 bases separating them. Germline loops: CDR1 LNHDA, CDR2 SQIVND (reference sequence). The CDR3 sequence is CASSHVRQIQSRANVLTF. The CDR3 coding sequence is TGTGCCAGTAGTCATGTGCGACAAATACAAAGTCGGGCCAACGTCCTGACTTTC.

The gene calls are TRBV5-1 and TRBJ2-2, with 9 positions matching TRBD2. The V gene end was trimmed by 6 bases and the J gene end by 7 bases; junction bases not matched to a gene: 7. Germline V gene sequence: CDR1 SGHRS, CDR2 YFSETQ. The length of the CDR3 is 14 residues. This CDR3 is CASTSGIGNGELFF. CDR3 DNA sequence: TGCGCCAGCACTAGCGGGATTGGTAACGGGGAGCTGTTTTTT.

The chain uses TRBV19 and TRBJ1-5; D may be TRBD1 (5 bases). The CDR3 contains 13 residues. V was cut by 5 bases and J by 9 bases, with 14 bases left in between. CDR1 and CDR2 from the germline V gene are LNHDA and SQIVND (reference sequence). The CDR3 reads CASSDQGMGPQHF. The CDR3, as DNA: TGTGCCAGTAGTGATCAGGGCATGGGGCCCCAGCATTTT.

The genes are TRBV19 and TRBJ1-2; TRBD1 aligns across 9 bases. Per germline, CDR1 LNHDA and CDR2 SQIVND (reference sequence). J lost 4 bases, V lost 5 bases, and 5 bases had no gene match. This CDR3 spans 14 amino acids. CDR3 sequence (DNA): TGTGCCAGTAGTCCGGGACAGGGTGGCTATGGCTACACCTTC. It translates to CASSPGQGGYGYTF.